This T cell receptor (beta chain) emerged from a study of regulatory T cells in long-lasting Graves disease (dated by TCRdb to the early 2020s). A note on the overall study: Persistent Graves' disease was defined as persistently positive TSH receptor autoantibodies together with antithyroid drug treatment for over 5 years. The study was registered as a clinical trial and conducted in China. A total of 33 samples were covered by TCR sequencing, comprising 13 persistent and 20 or so newly diagnosed Graves' disease patients. In the clinical cohort, patients with persistent Graves' disease had used antithyroid drugs for an average of around 9.9 years. Persistent Graves' disease patients were compared with newly diagnosed Graves' disease patients by peripheral blood TCR sequencing and RNA sequencing.

Results the study describes overall, beyond this receptor: The small sample size was acknowledged by the authors as a limitation that may reduce accuracy. Lower TCR Shannon entropy and fewer highly expanded clones were observed in persistent Graves' disease patients than in newly diagnosed patients, which suggested clonal expansion. A larger number of public clonotypes was shared among persistent patients (2,741) than among newly diagnosed patients (around 870). Peripheral blood alone was examined, since thyroid tissue, which constituted the primary lesion, could not be accessed. Sequencing and analysis were limited to the TCR beta chain. Persistent disease showed preferential use of TRBV28, TRBJ1-2 and TRBJ2-5, whereas newly diagnosed disease favored TRBV20-1 and TRBJ2-1.

Including cysteine and phenylalanine, the CDR3 has 15 amino acids. The DNA shown is the 45-base CDR3, in frame from base 1. The germline V gene (reference sequence) supplies CDR1 DFQATT and CDR2 SNEGSKA. The junction shows trimming of 4 bases on V and 8 bases on J, plus 20 bases between the germline ends. As regards this clonotype: Its cognate antigen has yet to be identified. Per-base qualities were not stored, and no clone one base away is much larger.

Libraries were constructed by multiplex PCR. Instrument used: Illumina HiSeq 4000. TCR beta libraries were built with iRepertoire HTBI primers and Arm-PCR amplification of CDR3 regions. PCR products were gel purified before sequencing. As for the original processing: A total of 62 TRBV and some 15 TRBJ segments were identified across samples and were used for gene usage analysis of CDR3 amino acid clonotypes. COPE and FqMerger were used to merge the filtered high-quality paired reads into contigs. Contigs were aligned with BLAST to IMGT TRBV, TRBD and TRBJ reference genes, and CDR3 was defined per IMGT. Highly expanded clones were defined as clonotypes with a frequency above 0.1%. Repertoire diversity was measured by Shannon entropy, and V-J evenness by the Gini coefficient. A clonotype was considered public if more than one individual shared it. TCRdb redid the processing of the public reads, applying fastp at Q25 and MiXCR, and retained in-frame beta chains. Each CDR3 protein appears once, grouped with its most common genes and DNA. The authors' filters were not applied to this entry. The sample has 500,000 to 700,000 distinct CDR3 sequences on record, 25% to 35% of them singletons. Jointly, the top ten make up 40% to 55% of the sample.

In light of the paper, this sample's time point label describes: persistent/refractory GD, antithyroid drugs over 5 years with positive TRAb. For both TCR sequencing and RNA sequencing, RNA was extracted from PBMCs using TRIzol. The diagnosis of Graves' disease followed American Thyroid Association guidelines. The patients came from an endocrinology department in Xi'an, China. Each patient gave 9 to 10 milliliters of peripheral blood, collected in an EDTA anticoagulant tube. Ficoll Paque Plus density gradient separation was used to isolate PBMCs, and no further T cell sorting was performed. An Agilent 2100 Bioanalyzer and agarose gel were used to check RNA quality, while a NanoDrop 2000 measured RNA concentration.

The specimen was peripheral blood mononuclear cells (PBMCs), collected when the disease was refractory, from a patient treated with antithyroid drugs. The chain links TRBV20-1 with TRBJ1-4, and possibly TRBD1, on 6 matching bases. The sequence came from a female donor with Graves disease. The nucleotide sequence is given as TGCAGTGCTAACCCCCCGACAGGCCACGGGGAAAAACTGTTTTTT. This is translated as CSANPPTGHGEKLFF.